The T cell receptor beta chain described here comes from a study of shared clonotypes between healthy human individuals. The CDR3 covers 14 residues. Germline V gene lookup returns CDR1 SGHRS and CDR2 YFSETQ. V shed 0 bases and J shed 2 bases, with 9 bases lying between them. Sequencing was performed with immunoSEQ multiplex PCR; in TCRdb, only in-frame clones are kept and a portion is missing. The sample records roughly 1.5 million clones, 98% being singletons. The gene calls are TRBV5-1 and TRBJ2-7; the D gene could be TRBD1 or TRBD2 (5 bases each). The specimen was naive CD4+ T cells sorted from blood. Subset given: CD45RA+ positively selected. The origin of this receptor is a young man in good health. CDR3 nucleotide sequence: TGCGCCAGCAGCTTGGGGGGGAAAGCCTACGAGCAGTACTTC. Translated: CASSLGGKAYEQYF.